The 23 T cell receptor beta chains below come from one sample, sequenced in a study of OX40 agonist ivuxolimab in advanced cancers. Method: immunoSEQ multiplex PCR; TCRdb's copy keeps in-frame clones and lacks some. The sample has tens of thousands of clones; 82% are singletons. Sequences were derived from CD4+ or CD8+ T cells sorted from blood, sampled in a trial of the OX40 agonist ivuxolimab. The receptor set was obtained from an adult with an advanced solid tumor such as melanoma, head and neck, liver or kidney cancer.

The chain is built from TRBV30 and TRBJ2-7; D uncertain. The CDR3 totals 12 residues. Deletions cut 0 bases from V and 2 bases from J, with 5 bases between. CDR1 and CDR2 from the germline V gene are GTSNPN and SVGIG (reference sequence). The CDR3 is CAWSVRAYEQYF. CDR3 bases: TGTGCCTGGAGTGTACGGGCCTACGAGCAGTACTTC.

This clone was seen more than once but under ten times. This CDR3 reads CASSSPTGPGGYTF. DNA for the CDR3: TGTGCCAGCTCATCCCCGACAGGCCCAGGAGGCTACACCTTC. This rearrangement joins TRBV18 to TRBJ1-2; perhaps TRBD1 as D (6 bases). CDR3 size: 14 residues. Trimming took off 5 bases at V and 8 bases at J, with 18 bases between the two ends. Germline loops: CDR1 KGHSH, CDR2 LQKENI.

The chain links TRBV18 to TRBJ2-6, with 8 bases identical to TRBD1. V was pared by 2 bases and J by 1 base, with 7 bases of the junction left unmatched. Per germline, CDR1 KGHSH and CDR2 LQKENI. This CDR3 has 18 residues. CDR3 sequence (DNA): TGTGCCAGCTCACCAACCCAGGGGGCGTCTTCTGGGGCCAACGTCCTGACTTTC. Translating gives CASSPTQGASSGANVLTF.

This rearrangement joins TRBV7-2 to TRBJ1-5; D gene unclear. Germline CDR1 reads SGHTA; CDR2 reads FQGNSA. V was cut by 2 bases and J by 11 bases, with 19 bases left in between. The CDR3 is made up of 15 amino acids. The CDR3 DNA reads TGTGCCAGCAGCTTAAATCCAACAGACACATCAGCCCAGCATTTT. The encoded protein is CASSLNPTDTSAQHF. The full variable domain, in which reference TRBV7-2 and TRBJ1-5 provide the parts outside the CDR3, is GAGVSQSPSNKVTEKGKDVELRCDPISGHTALYWYRQSLGQGLEFLIYFQGNSAPDKSGLPSDRFSAERTGGSVSTLTIQRTQQEDSAVYLCASSLNPTDTSAQHFGDGTRLSIL.

Of note for this clone: This could be a read error, since a much larger clone is one nucleotide away. In the same sample, other DNA sequences code for this CDR3. The rearrangement uses TRBV5-1 and TRBJ2-1; D remains unclear. Trimming stripped 1 base from V and 3 bases from J, with 5 bases between. From germline, CDR1 is SGHRS and CDR2 YFSETQ. The CDR3 covers 13 residues. CDR3 DNA: TGCGCCAGCAGCTTGATCTACTACAATGAGCAGTTCTTC. Translation gives CASSLIYYNEQFF.

The chain has TRBV19 and TRBJ1-1, with 8 bases identical to TRBD1. CDR3 length equals 18 residues. V shed 6 bases and J 2 bases; nucleotides not matched to a gene: 17. Per the germline V gene, CDR1 is LNHDA and CDR2 is SQIVND (reference sequence). The CDR3, as DNA: TGTGCCAGTAGCGCCCACCTGGGCAGGGGGCTTAGTAACACTGAAGCTTTCTTT. Translation: CASSAHLGRGLSNTEAFF.

This rearrangement joins TRBV6-5 to TRBJ1-4, with D hard to call. There are 15 residues in the CDR3. The germline CDR1 and CDR2 sequences are MNHEY and SVGAGI. V gave up 0 bases and J gave up 7 bases, with 12 bases separating them. The CDR3 sequence: CASSYSRRVGEKLFF. CDR3 bases: TGTGCCAGCAGTTACTCGAGGCGGGTGGGTGAAAAACTGTTTTTT.

This chain joins TRBV7-2 and TRBJ2-1; D is possibly TRBD1 (6 bases). The V end was cut by 2 bases, the J end by 5 bases, with 22 bases between. This CDR3 is built from 18 residues. Germline V gives CDR1 SGHTA, CDR2 FQGNSA. Here the CDR3 reads CASSLQIGTGYGDNEQFF. CDR3 DNA sequence: TGTGCCAGCAGCTTACAAATTGGCACAGGGTACGGCGACAATGAGCAGTTCTTC.

The chain recombines TRBV2 with TRBJ1-4; D perhaps matches TRBD1 (5 bases). Per germline, CDR1 SNHLY and CDR2 FYNNEI. This CDR3 has 19 residues. Between the trimmed V and J ends, which lost 6 bases and 1 base, there was a span of 24 bases. CDR3 residues: CASRSRSRRVEVTNEKLFF. CDR3 coding DNA: TGTGCCAGCAGGTCGCGAAGCCGCAGGGTGGAGGTAACTAATGAAAAACTGTTTTTT.

V is TRBV5-6 and J is TRBJ2-3, with 13 nucleotides matching TRBD2. The trim removed 4 bases at V and 4 bases at J, leaving 9 bases unmatched. The length of the CDR3 is 17 residues. Germline CDR1 SGHDT, CDR2 YYEEEE. CDR3 DNA sequence: TGTGCCAGCAGCCTCTCCCCCGGGACTAGCGGGGCAGATACGCAGTATTTT. As protein: CASSLSPGTSGADTQYF.

The rearrangement links TRBV30 to TRBJ1-1; weak D call: TRBD1 (5 bases). The germline V and J ends were trimmed by 2 bases and 2 bases, with 9 bases remaining between them. This CDR3 is 13 amino acids long. Germline V CDR1 and CDR2: GTSNPN, SVGIG (reference sequence). The chain's CDR3 is CAWSTQGNTEAFF. The CDR3 nucleotides read TGTGCCTGGAGTACCCAGGGAAACACTGAAGCTTTCTTT.

This chain joins TRBV27 and TRBJ1-5; TRBD1 matches 8 bases. The CDR3 contains 16 residues. The V segment lost 6 bases and the J segment 1 base; nucleotides outside the gene matches: 8. Germline CDR1 is MNHEY and CDR2 is SMNVEV (reference sequence). This chain's CDR3 is CASRPQGVLSNQPQHF. The CDR3 region has the DNA TGTGCCAGCAGGCCACAGGGGGTACTGAGCAATCAGCCCCAGCATTTT.

This clone was seen a single time. This CDR3 reads CASSQQGGFNEKLFF. The CDR3 region has the DNA TGTGCCAGTAGCCAACAGGGCGGCTTTAATGAAAAACTGTTTTTT. The rearrangement uses TRBV19 and TRBJ1-4, with D tentatively TRBD1 (6 bases). The CDR3 is made up of 15 amino acids. Trimming left V 6 bases short and J 4 bases short, with 15 bases between. Germline V gene lookup returns CDR1 LNHDA and CDR2 SQIVND (reference sequence). Using reference TRBV19 and TRBJ1-4 for the parts outside the CDR3, the full variable domain is DGGITQSPKYLFRKEGQNVTLSCEQNLNHDAMYWYRQDPGQGLRLIYYSQIVNDFQKGDIAEGYSVSREKKESFPLTVTSAQKNPTAFYLCASSQQGGFNEKLFFGSGTQLSVL.

This rearrangement joins TRBV7-8 to TRBJ2-1; 10 bases line up with TRBD1. Germline-derived CDR1 and CDR2 are SGHVS and FQNEAQ. With 5 bases clipped from V and 15 bases from J, the junction kept 7 bases outside the gene matches. This CDR3 spans 12 amino acids. CDR3 amino acids: CASSEGTGDAFF. Written as DNA, the CDR3 is TGTGCCAGCAGCGAAGGGACAGGGGATGCGTTCTTC.

This rearrangement joins TRBV15 to TRBJ2-1; 9 bases are a match to TRBD2. From germline, CDR1 is LNHNV and CDR2 YYDKDF (reference sequence). Trimming removed 0 bases from V and 9 bases from J; junction bases left unmatched: 9. The CDR3 consists of 16 residues. CDR3 region: CATSRDGLAGDLEQFF. The DNA of the CDR3 is TGTGCCACCAGCAGAGATGGATTAGCGGGAGACCTTGAGCAGTTCTTC. The variable domain in full, with the rest retrieved from reference TRBV15 and TRBJ2-1, is DAMVIQNPRYQVTQFGKPVTLSCSQTLNHNVMYWYQQKSSQAPKLLFHYYDKDFNNEADTPDNFQSRRPNTSFCFLDIRSPGLGDTAMYLCATSRDGLAGDLEQFFGPGTRLTVL.

The chain couples TRBV18 to TRBJ1-3; D unclear. CDR1 and CDR2 (germline): KGHSH, LQKENI. Between the trimmed V and J ends, which lost 2 bases and 4 bases, there was a span of 6 bases. The CDR3 covers 13 residues. CDR3 amino acids: CASSPDSGNTIYF. The CDR3 DNA sequence: TGTGCCAGCTCACCAGATTCCGGAAACACCATATATTTT.

This chain links TRBV11-2 with TRBJ2-5; TRBD2 matches at 12 bases. This CDR3 is 16 amino acids long. J was trimmed by 5 bases and V by 5 bases; bases with no gene match: 9. From germline, CDR1 is SGHAT and CDR2 FQNNGV. CDR3 loop: CASSTRLAGVGETQYF. The CDR3 region has the DNA TGTGCCAGCAGCACGAGACTAGCGGGAGTAGGGGAGACCCAGTACTTC.

CDR3 DNA: TGTGCCAGTGTTGCGGGGGGTGACACCCAGTACTTC. Residues: CASVAGGDTQYF. The chain links TRBV25-1 to TRBJ2-5; TRBD2 agrees at 8 bases. The germline V gene encodes CDR1 MGHDK and CDR2 SYGVNS. V gave up 9 bases and J gave up 8 bases; unmatched junction bases: 8. The CDR3 has 12 residues.

V is TRBV15 and J is TRBJ2-3; D uncertain. Germline CDR1 and CDR2: LNHNV and YYDKDF (reference sequence). V lost 0 bases and J lost 0, with 4 bases in between. The CDR3 runs to 14 residues. Here the CDR3 reads CATSRDPSTDTQYF. The CDR3 nucleotides are TGTGCCACCAGCAGAGATCCTAGCACAGATACGCAGTATTTT.

J is TRBJ2-2 and V is TRBV2; D may match TRBD1 or TRBD2 (6 bases each). Trimming removed 6 bases at V and 4 bases at J, with 15 bases between. The length of the CDR3 is 15 residues. Germline V gene sequence: CDR1 SNHLY, CDR2 FYNNEI. The DNA of the CDR3 is TGTGCCAGCAGGGCCCGGGGGCTGGGCACCGGGGAGCTGTTTTTT. Its translation: CASRARGLGTGELFF.

The chain couples TRBV6-1 to TRBJ2-6; 9 nucleotides align to TRBD1. From germline, CDR1 is MNHNS and CDR2 SASEGT. The CDR3 is 19 amino acids. Germline trimming cut 0 bases from V and 6 bases from J; bases unmatched to any gene: 12. The CDR3 region is CASSEAGQGFTLMANVLTF. Written as DNA, the CDR3 is TGTGCCAGCAGTGAAGCCGGACAGGGGTTTACCTTAATGGCCAACGTCCTGACTTTC.

This clone turned up a few times. The chain is built from TRBV6-1 and TRBJ1-5; unclear D gene. The germline V gene has CDR1 MNHNS and CDR2 SASEGT. This CDR3 spans 14 amino acids. The germline V and J ends were trimmed by 4 bases and 10 bases, with 17 bases remaining between them. CDR3 in amino acids: CASSVPRADLPQHF. For the CDR3, the DNA is TGTGCCAGCAGTGTTCCCCGGGCTGATCTTCCCCAGCATTTT.

The chain couples TRBV18 to TRBJ2-7, with 8 bases that match TRBD2. Looked up from germline, CDR1 is KGHSH and CDR2 is LQKENI. This CDR3 is 16 amino acids long. Trimming cost V 5 bases and J 6 bases; bases outside gene matches: 15. The CDR3 DNA is TGTGCCAGCTCAAAAGCGGGAGAGCATATTTCGGGCGAGCAGTACTTC. It is translated as CASSKAGEHISGEQYF.